This TCR beta chain was captured in a study of regulatory T cells in long-lasting Graves disease. The germline CDR1 and CDR2 sequences are SEHNR and FQNEAQ (reference sequence). The V gene end was trimmed by 0 bases and the J gene end by 3 bases; junction bases not matched to a gene: 5. The CDR3 spans 16 residues. Time point reported: newly diagnosed GD, antithyroid drugs for less than 3 months. Following extraction of RNA from PBMCs, that RNA was used to make the TCR library. iRepertoire HTBI primers and Arm-PCR of CDR3 regions built TCR beta libraries. TCRdb used MiXCR to reprocess the multiplex PCR reads, holding one entry per CDR3 protein. The sample has about 450,000 distinct CDR3 sequences, 16% seen once. This clonotype was recorded many times. The target antigen is unknown. Points from the study as a whole: The researchers studied only peripheral blood, not thyroid tissue.

This sample was shared with a second study, whose subject was T cells in Graves' hyperthyroidism and ophthalmopathy.

This rearrangement joins TRBV7-9 to TRBJ2-7; 10 bases are a match to TRBD2. The source material was peripheral blood mononuclear cells (PBMCs), sampled at new diagnosis, from a patient treated with antithyroid drugs. The receptor comes from a woman younger than 45 with Graves disease. CDR3 loop: CASSLALAGVFYEQYF. CDR3 nucleotides: TGTGCCAGCAGCTTAGCGCTAGCGGGAGTTTTCTACGAGCAGTACTTC.